This T cell receptor (beta chain) emerged from a study of brain T cells in children with intractable seizures. Findings of the study overall: Clones missing pre-surgery may reflect undersampling of that blood sample.

This CDR3 contains 13 residues. V was trimmed by 5 bases and J by 3 bases, leaving 10 bases between them. From germline, CDR1 is MNHEY and CDR2 SVGAGI. The time point was: blood from clinic visit 5 months post-surgery; TSC patient then seizure free. Surgery cases with the highest brain T cell transcript signatures were chosen for sequencing. Before surgery, patients took at least one anti-epileptic drug. Produced via immunoSEQ multiplex PCR; TCRdb's table is partial and in-frame only. The sample records under 400,000 clones, nearly 95% being singletons. Concerning this clone: Antigen specificity is unknown.

The sample here was peripheral blood, taken approximately 5 months after surgery. J is TRBJ1-1 and V is TRBV6-5; no definite D call. The receptor was isolated from a boy younger than two with tuberous sclerosis and intractable seizures. The DNA of the CDR3 is TGTGCCAGCAGTAGATCGGGGTACACTGAAGCTTTCTTT. Its translation: CASSRSGYTEAFF.